These 4 T cell receptor beta chains were all obtained from the same sample, sequenced in a study of cytomegalovirus exposure and HLA in healthy donors. Repertoires were generated with immunoSEQ multiplex PCR, while TCRdb's copy carries only in-frame clones and drops some. Here the sample spans some 230,000 clones, approximately 90% being singletons. The sample comprised PBMCs. Receptor source: a woman aged 18-30 years in good health and CMV-seronegative.

This clone was found once. The rearrangement joins TRBV6-5 to TRBJ1-1; TRBD1 aligns across 8 bases. Germline CDR1 is MNHEY and CDR2 is SVGAGI. With 5 bases clipped from V and 11 bases from J, the junction kept 13 bases outside the gene matches. The CDR3 has 14 amino acids. CDR3 DNA sequence: TGTGCCAGCAGTCCCCGCGGACAGGGTAGTAGGGCTTTCTTT. It encodes CASSPRGQGSRAFF.

The V call is TRBV11-3, the J call TRBJ2-1; TRBD2 might be the D (6 bases). CDR3 length: 15 amino acids. From germline, CDR1 is SGHNT and CDR2 YENEEA. V lost 1 base and J 7 bases, leaving 14 bases between the germline ends. The CDR3: CASSLGGVRGNEQFF. CDR3 DNA: TGTGCCAGCAGCTTAGGGGGGGTTCGAGGTAATGAGCAGTTCTTC.

The J gene is TRBJ1-2, the V gene TRBV5-4, with a tentative D call TRBD1 (6 bases). The germline gives CDR1 SGHNT, CDR2 YYREEE (reference sequence). Trimming cost V 0 bases and J 2 bases, with 11 bases left between them. This CDR3 has 15 amino acids. CDR3 residues: CASSLGVRGNYGYTF. In DNA form, the CDR3 reads TGTGCCAGCAGCTTGGGGGTCAGGGGAAACTATGGCTACACCTTC. The whole variable domain, remainder taken from reference TRBV5-4 and TRBJ1-2, is ETGVTQSPTHLIKTRGQQVTLRCSSQSGHNTVSWYQQALGQGPQFIFQYYREEENGRGNFPPRFSGLQFPNYSSELNVNALELDDSALYLCASSLGVRGNYGYTFGSGTRLTVV.

This chain joins TRBV19 and TRBJ2-5, with a weak D call TRBD2 (6 bases). The CDR3 is 15 residues long. Per the germline V gene, CDR1 is LNHDA and CDR2 is SQIVND (reference sequence). V shed 2 bases and J shed 7 bases, with 17 bases lying between them. The CDR3 spells CASSITGLLGGTQYF. The CDR3 DNA reads as TGTGCCAGTAGTATAACGGGACTCCTAGGAGGGACCCAGTACTTC.